Listed below are T cell receptor beta chains from one sample, sequenced in a study of vaccination and CD4 T cells after COVID-19. Their antigens are not known. TCRdb fed the PCR reads into MiXCR, producing one record per CDR3 protein. Of 11,000 to 15,000 distinct CDR3 sequences in the sample, over 50% were seen once. Sequenced: CD4+ T cells from blood, cultured in vitro. The receptors were gathered from a human donor who had recovered from COVID-19. The conserved cysteine and the conserved F or W are not part of the CDR3 here.

TRBJ2-7,TRBV19,ASSSGTGLSYEQY
TRBJ1-6,TRBV27,ATRNSLNSPLH
TRBJ2-2,TRBV6-5,ASSYALTSGRTGELF
TRBJ2-3,TRBV5-1,ASSSALAGVADTQY
TRBJ2-3,TRBV28,ASSLSLAGGTDTQY
TRBJ1-5,TRBV28,ASSLSGVRRSNQPQH
TRBJ2-4,TRBV6-2/TRBV6-3,ASSSPRGRGANIQY
TRBJ1-3,TRBV7-2,ASSSGTGGNTIY
TRBJ1-5,TRBV20-1,SAPGRGQPQH
TRBJ1-6,TRBV21-1,ASKETWTGINSPLH
TRBJ2-1,TRBV10-3,AIRAGLAGGGIGYNEQF
TRBJ1-6,TRBV4-2,ASSQARAGGTLH
TRBJ1-2,TRBV6-1,ASNGGNHGGGPYGYT
TRBJ1-5,TRBV2,ASSEVENQPQH
TRBJ2-1,TRBV6-2/TRBV6-3,ASSRFEVSSYNEQF
TRBJ2-3,TRBV15,ATSINRGGTDTQY
TRBJ2-6,TRBV11-1,ASSTGPTRSGANVLT
TRBJ1-2,TRBV7-2,ASSWAEPNYGYT
TRBJ1-2,TRBV6-2/TRBV6-3,ASSYSGQVNYGYT
TRBJ1-1,TRBV14,ASSSSRNTEAF
TRBJ1-2,TRBV12-3/TRBV12-4,ASSPTLRYGYT
TRBJ1-2,TRBV7-2,ASIGPRRVYGYT
TRBJ2-1,TRBV20-1,SATVPLGSGAYNEQF
TRBJ1-6,TRBV19,ASSTFDGNSPLH